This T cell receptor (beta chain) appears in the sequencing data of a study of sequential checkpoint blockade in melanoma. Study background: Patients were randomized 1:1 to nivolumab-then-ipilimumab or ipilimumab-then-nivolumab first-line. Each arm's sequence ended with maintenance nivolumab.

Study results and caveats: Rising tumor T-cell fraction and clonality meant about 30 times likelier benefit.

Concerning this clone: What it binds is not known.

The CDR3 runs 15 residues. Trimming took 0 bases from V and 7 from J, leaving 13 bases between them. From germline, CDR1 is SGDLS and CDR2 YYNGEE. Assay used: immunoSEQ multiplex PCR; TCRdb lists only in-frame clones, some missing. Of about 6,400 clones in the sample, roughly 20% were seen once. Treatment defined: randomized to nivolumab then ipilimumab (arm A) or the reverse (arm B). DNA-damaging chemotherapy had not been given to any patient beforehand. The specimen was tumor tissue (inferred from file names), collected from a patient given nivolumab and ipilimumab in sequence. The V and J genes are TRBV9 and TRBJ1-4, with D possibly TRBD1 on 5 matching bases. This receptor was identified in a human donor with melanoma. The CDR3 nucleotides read TGTGCCAGCAGCGTAGGTCTGGGGGGTCCTGAAAAACTGTTTTTT. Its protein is CASSVGLGGPEKLFF. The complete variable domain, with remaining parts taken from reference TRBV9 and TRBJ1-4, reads DSGVTQTPKHLITATGQRVTLRCSPRSGDLSVYWYQQSLDQGLQFLIQYYNGEERAKGNILERFSAQQFPDLHSELNLSSLELGDSALYFCASSVGLGGPEKLFFGSGTQLSVL.